This T cell receptor (beta chain) was recovered during a study of T cells in Graves' hyperthyroidism and ophthalmopathy. Germline-derived CDR1 and CDR2 are GTSNPN and SVGIG (reference sequence). The CDR3 covers 15 residues. Losses at the gene ends were 3 bases for V and 7 bases for J; bases not matched to a gene: 14. RNA transcripts provided the source from which TCR beta CDR3 regions were amplified. A first-round RT-PCR of the TCR CDR3 used the HTBI primer set. MiXCR, applied by TCRdb to the multiplex PCR reads, yields one record per CDR3 protein. The sample shows a few hundred thousand distinct CDR3 sequences, 16% of them seen only once. Active moderate-to-severe ophthalmopathy, Clinical Activity Score at least 3, NOSPECS at least 4, under 3 months' duration.

This receptor was identified in a woman in her forties with Graves' ophthalmopathy. Source material: blood. V and J are TRBV30 and TRBJ2-7; the match to TRBD1 covers 8 bases. The CDR3 nucleotides are TGTGCCTGGAGCCTAACTGGACAGGGCGCTCGTGAGCAGTACTTC. Protein: CAWSLTGQGAREQYF.